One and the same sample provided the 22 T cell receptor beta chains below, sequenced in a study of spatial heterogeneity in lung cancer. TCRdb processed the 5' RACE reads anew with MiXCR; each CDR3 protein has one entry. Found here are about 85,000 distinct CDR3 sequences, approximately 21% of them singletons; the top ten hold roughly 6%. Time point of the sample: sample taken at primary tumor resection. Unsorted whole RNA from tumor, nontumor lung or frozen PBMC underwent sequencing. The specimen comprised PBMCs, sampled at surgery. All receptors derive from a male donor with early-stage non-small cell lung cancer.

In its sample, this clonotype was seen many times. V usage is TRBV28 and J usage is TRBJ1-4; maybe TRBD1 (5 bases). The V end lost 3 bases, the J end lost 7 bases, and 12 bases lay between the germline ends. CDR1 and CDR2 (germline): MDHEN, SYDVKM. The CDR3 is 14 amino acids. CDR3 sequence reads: CASSLQGSGEKLFF. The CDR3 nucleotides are TGTGCCAGCAGTTTGCAGGGATCGGGTGAAAAACTGTTTTTT.

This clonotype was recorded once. The CDR3 coding sequence is TGTGCCAGCAGCCCCGTACCCCGACAAAGCTCCTACAATGAGCAGTTCTTC. It specifies CASSPVPRQSSYNEQFF. The gene calls are TRBV7-2 and TRBJ2-1; D is undetermined. Germline V gene lookup returns CDR1 SGHTA and CDR2 FQGNSA. There are 17 residues in the CDR3. Trimming took off 5 bases at V and 0 bases at J, with 17 bases between the two ends. Full variable domain (outside the CDR3, taken from reference TRBV7-2 and TRBJ2-1): GAGVSQSPSNKVTEKGKDVELRCDPISGHTALYWYRQSLGQGLEFLIYFQGNSAPDKSGLPSDRFSAERTGGSVSTLTIQRTQQEDSAVYLCASSPVPRQSSYNEQFFGPGTRLTVL.

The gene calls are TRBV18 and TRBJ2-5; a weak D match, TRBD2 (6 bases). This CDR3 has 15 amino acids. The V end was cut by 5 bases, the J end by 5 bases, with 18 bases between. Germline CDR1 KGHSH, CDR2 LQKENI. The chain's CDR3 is CASSEHAGTLETQYF. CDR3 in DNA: TGTGCCAGCTCAGAACACGCCGGGACTCTGGAGACCCAGTACTTC.

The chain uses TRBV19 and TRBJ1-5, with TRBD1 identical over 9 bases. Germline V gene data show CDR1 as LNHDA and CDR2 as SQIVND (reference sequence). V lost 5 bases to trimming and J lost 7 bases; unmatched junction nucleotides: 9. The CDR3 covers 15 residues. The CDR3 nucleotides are TGTGCCAGTAGTGAGACAGGGGGAGTAGGGCAGCCCCAGCATTTT. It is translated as CASSETGGVGQPQHF.

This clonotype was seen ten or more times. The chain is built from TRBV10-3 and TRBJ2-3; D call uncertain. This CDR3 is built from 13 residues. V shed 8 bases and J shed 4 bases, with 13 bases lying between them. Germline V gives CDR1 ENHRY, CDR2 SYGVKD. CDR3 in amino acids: CAIGLAGADTQYF. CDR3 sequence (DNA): TGTGCCATCGGGTTGGCCGGTGCAGATACGCAGTATTTT.

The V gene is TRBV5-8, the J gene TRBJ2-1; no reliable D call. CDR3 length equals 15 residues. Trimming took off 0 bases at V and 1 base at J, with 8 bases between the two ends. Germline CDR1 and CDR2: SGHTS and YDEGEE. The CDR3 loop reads CASSLGGVSYNEQFF. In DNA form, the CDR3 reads TGTGCCAGCAGCTTGGGTGGGGTATCCTACAATGAGCAGTTCTTC.

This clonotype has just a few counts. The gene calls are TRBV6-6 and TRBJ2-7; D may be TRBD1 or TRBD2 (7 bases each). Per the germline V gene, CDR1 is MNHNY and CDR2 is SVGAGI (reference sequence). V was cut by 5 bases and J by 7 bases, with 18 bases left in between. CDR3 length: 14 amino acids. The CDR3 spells CASSAPPQGGEQYF. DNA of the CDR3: TGTGCCAGCAGTGCACCCCCGCAGGGGGGGGAGCAGTACTTC.

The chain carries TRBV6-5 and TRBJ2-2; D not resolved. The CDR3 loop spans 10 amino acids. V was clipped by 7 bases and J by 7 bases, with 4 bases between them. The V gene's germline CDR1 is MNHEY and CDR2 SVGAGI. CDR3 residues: CASTGGELFF. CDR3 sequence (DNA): TGTGCCAGCACGGGCGGGGAGCTGTTTTTT.

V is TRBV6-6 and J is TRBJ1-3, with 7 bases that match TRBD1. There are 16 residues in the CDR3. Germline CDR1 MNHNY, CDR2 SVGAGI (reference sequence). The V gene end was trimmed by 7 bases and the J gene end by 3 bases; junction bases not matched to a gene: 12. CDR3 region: CASKRDSGSLGNTIYF. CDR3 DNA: TGTGCCAGCAAAAGGGACAGCGGTTCACTTGGAAACACCATATATTTT.

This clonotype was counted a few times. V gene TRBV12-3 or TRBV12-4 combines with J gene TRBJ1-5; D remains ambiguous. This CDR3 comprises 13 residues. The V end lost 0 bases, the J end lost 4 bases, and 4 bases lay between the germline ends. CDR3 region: CASSLAGNQPQHF. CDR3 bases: TGTGCCAGCAGTTTAGCCGGGAATCAGCCCCAGCATTTT.

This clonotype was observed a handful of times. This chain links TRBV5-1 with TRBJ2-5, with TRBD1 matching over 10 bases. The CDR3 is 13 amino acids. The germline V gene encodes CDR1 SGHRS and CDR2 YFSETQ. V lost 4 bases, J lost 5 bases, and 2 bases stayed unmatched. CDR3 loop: CASSKTGGETQYF. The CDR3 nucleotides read TGCGCCAGCAGCAAGACAGGGGGCGAGACCCAGTACTTC.

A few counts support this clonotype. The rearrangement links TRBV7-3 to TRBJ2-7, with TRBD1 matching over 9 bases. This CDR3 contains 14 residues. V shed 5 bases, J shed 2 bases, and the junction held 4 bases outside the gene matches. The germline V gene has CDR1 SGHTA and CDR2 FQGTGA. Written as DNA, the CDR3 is TGTGCCAGCAGCCAAGACAGGGGGGCCTACGAGCAGTACTTC. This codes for CASSQDRGAYEQYF.

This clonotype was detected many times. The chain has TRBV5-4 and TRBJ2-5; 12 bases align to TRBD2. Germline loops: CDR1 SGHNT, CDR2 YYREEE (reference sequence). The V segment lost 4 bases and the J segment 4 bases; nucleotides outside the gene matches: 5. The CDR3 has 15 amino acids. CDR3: CASSPTSGGRETQYF. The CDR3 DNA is TGTGCCAGCAGCCCGACTAGCGGGGGCCGAGAGACCCAGTACTTC.

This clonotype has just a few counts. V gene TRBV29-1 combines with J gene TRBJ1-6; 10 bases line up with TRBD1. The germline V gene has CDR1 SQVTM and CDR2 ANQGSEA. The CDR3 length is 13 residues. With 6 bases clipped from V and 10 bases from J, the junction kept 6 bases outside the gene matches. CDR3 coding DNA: TGCAGCGTGAGACAGGGGGCCCAATCACCCCTCCACTTT. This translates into CSVRQGAQSPLHF.

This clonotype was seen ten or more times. The CDR3 sequence: CASSPGAAQGASYGYTF. The CDR3 region has the DNA TGCGCCAGCAGCCCGGGAGCGGCCCAGGGGGCTTCCTATGGCTACACCTTC. The chain uses TRBV5-1 and TRBJ1-2; 8 nucleotides line up with TRBD1. The germline gives CDR1 SGHRS, CDR2 YFSETQ. V dropped 4 bases and J dropped 4; count of bases not matched to a gene: 15. CDR3 length: 17 amino acids.

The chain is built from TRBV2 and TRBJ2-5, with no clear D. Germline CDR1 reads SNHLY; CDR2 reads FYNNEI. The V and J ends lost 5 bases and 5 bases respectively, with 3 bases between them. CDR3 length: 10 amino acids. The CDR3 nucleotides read TGTGCCAGCAGTCGGGAGACCCAGTACTTC. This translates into CASSRETQYF.

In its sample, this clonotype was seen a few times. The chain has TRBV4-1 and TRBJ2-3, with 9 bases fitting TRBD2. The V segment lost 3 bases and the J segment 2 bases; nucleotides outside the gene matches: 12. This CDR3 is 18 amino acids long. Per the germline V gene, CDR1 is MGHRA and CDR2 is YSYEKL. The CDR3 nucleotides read TGCGCCAGCAGCCAGGAAGGTAGTAGCGGGAGATCCACAGATACGCAGTATTTT. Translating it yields CASSQEGSSGRSTDTQYF.

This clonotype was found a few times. The CDR3 region has the DNA TGCGCCAGCTCTACCCTCGGGACAGCGCTTCGTGAGCAGTACTTC. Translation gives CASSTLGTALREQYF. The chain links TRBV5-1 to TRBJ2-7, with TRBD1 identical over 7 bases. V was clipped by 7 bases and J by 7 bases; unmatched bases: 17. The CDR3 is 15 residues long. The germline gives CDR1 SGHRS, CDR2 YFSETQ.

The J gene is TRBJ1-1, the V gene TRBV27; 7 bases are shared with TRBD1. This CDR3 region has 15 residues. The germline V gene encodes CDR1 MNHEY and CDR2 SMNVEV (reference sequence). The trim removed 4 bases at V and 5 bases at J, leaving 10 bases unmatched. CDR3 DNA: TGTGCCAGCAGTTCAAGTCCGACAGGGCGAACTGAAGCTTTCTTT. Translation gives CASSSSPTGRTEAFF.

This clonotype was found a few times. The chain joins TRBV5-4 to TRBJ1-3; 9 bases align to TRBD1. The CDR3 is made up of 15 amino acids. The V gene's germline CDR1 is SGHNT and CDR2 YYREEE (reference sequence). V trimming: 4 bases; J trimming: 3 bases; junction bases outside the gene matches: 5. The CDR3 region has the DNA TGTGCCAGCAGCATACAGGGGGCGCTTGGAAACACCATATATTTT. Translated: CASSIQGALGNTIYF.

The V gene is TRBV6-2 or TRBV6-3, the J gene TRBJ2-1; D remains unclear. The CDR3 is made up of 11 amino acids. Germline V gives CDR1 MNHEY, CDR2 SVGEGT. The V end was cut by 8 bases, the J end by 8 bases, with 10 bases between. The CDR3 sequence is CASGDGDEQFF. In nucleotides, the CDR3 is TGTGCCAGCGGGGATGGGGATGAGCAGTTCTTC.

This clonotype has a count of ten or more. In DNA, the CDR3 is TGTGCCAGCAGTTTAATCACACCGAGGGGCACAGATACGCAGTATTTT. Translating it yields CASSLITPRGTDTQYF. The chain is built from TRBV28 and TRBJ2-3; tentatively, D is TRBD2 (5 bases). The germline gives CDR1 MDHEN, CDR2 SYDVKM. The CDR3 is 16 amino acids. The V and J ends lost 2 bases and 1 base respectively, with 13 bases between them.